Listed below are T cell receptor beta chains from one sample, sequenced in a study of vaccination effects on CD4 cells after COVID-19. These receptors' antigens are unknown. The protocol was immunoSEQ multiplex PCR, while the TCRdb copy is restricted to in-frame clones and leaves out a portion. The repertoire holds 15,000 to 20,000 clones, with around 80% as singletons. The sample in question was CD4+ T cells from PBMCs cultured with SARS-CoV-2 spike peptides, obtained after COVID-19 vaccination. Source of these receptors: a human donor who had a prior SARS-CoV-2 infection. Each CDR3 is given with its conserved first and last residue. D genes are given only for firm matches. Size is stated for part of the rows, as once, few or many counts, or as a class when the clone is expanded.

d_gene,abundance,len,j_gene,v_gene,CDR3aa,CDR3nt
TRBD2,-,14,TRBJ2-5,TRBV5-4,CASSLDGRGGTQYF,TGTGCCAGCAGCTTGGACGGCCGGGGGGGGACCCAGTACTTC
TRBD2,few,15,TRBJ2-7,TRBV5-4,CASSLPLAGVDEQYF,TGTGCCAGCAGCTTGCCGCTAGCGGGAGTTGACGAGCAGTACTTC
-,few,15,TRBJ2-7,TRBV2,CASSRSGTLSYEQYF,TGTGCCAGCAGTCGGTCCGGGACTCTGTCCTACGAGCAGTACTTC
-,-,13,TRBJ1-6,TRBV19,CASAGSYNSPLHF,TGTGCCAGCGCCGGCTCCTATAATTCACCCCTCCACTTT
-,-,13,TRBJ1-2,TRBV19,CASSERVSTGYTF,TGTGCCAGTAGCGAGAGGGTATCTACTGGCTACACCTTC
TRBD2,once,17,TRBJ2-1,TRBV3-1/TRBV3-2,CASSPQSTSGPHNEQFF,TGTGCCAGCAGCCCACAATCGACTAGCGGCCCGCACAATGAGCAGTTCTTC
-,-,16,TRBJ2-1,TRBV5-1,CASSLVRASSYNEQFF,TGCGCCAGCAGCTTGGTTCGGGCGAGCTCCTACAATGAGCAGTTCTTC
TRBD1,-,18,TRBJ2-1,TRBV18,CASSPLRFDRGTDNEQFF,TGTGCCAGCTCACCCCTCCGATTCGACAGGGGAACTGACAATGAGCAGTTCTTC
TRBD2,few,17,TRBJ2-1,TRBV3-1/TRBV3-2,CASSRIALAGVDNEQFF,TGTGCCAGCAGCCGAATCGCACTAGCGGGGGTTGACAATGAGCAGTTCTTC
TRBD1,-,13,TRBJ1-6,TRBV2,CASNRQGTLPLHF,TGTGCCAGCAACAGACAGGGGACGCTTCCCCTCCACTTT